This T cell receptor (beta chain) was retrieved from a study of T cell changes during pregnancy in multiple sclerosis. Here immunoSEQ multiplex PCR was the method, and the copy in TCRdb shows in-frame clones only, minus some. Of about 50,000 clones listed, 92% are singletons. The CDR3 is 15 amino acids. Germline assignment: CDR1 SGHTA and CDR2 FQGNSA. V shed 2 bases and J 5 bases; nucleotides not matched to a gene: 3. The sequence was collected from a female donor in good health, enrolled as a control in a pregnancy study. This chain joins TRBV7-2 and TRBJ1-5, with 10 bases fitting TRBD1. Material: CD4+ T cells from peripheral blood mononuclear cells, obtained after pregnancy. CDR3 region: CASSLWTGGDQPQHF. CDR3 bases: TGTGCCAGCAGCTTATGGACAGGGGGAGATCAGCCCCAGCATTTT.